The 22 T cell receptor beta chains reported below all come from one sample, sequenced in a study of radiotherapy plus CTLA-4 blockade in lung cancer. Using immunoSEQ multiplex PCR, the repertoire was profiled, and TCRdb retains in-frame clones only, with some absent. The sample carries over 85,000 clones, roughly 74% recorded once. Sequencing was performed on peripheral blood, taken from a patient treated with radiotherapy plus ipilimumab. Receptors originate from a human donor with non-small cell lung cancer who had a partial response to radiotherapy plus ipilimumab. Some clones in this sample may be carry-over from other donors' samples.

The gene calls are TRBV14 and TRBJ1-2; the D gene is possibly TRBD1 (6 bases). The V gene's germline CDR1 is SGHDN and CDR2 FVKESK. V was trimmed by 8 bases and J by 5 bases, leaving 15 bases between them. This CDR3 has 13 residues. In DNA, the CDR3 is TGTGCCAGCCGAAAGGGACACCAGTATGGCTACACCTTC. The encoded protein is CASRKGHQYGYTF.

The chain uses TRBV7-6 and TRBJ2-3; 9 bases match TRBD2. Germline CDR1 reads SGHVS; CDR2 reads FNYEAQ. Trimming removed 5 bases from V and 1 base from J; junction bases left unmatched: 7. The CDR3 runs 16 residues. The CDR3 nucleotides are TGTGCCAGCAGCCCCCAAGCGGGGGGACGCACAGATACGCAGTATTTT. It specifies CASSPQAGGRTDTQYF.

The V gene is TRBV9, the J gene TRBJ2-3, with 7 bases that match TRBD2. Germline V gene sequence: CDR1 SGDLS, CDR2 YYNGEE. There are 13 residues in the CDR3. J lost 5 bases, V lost 0 bases, and 0 bases had no gene match. The CDR3 DNA follows: TGTGCCAGCAGCGTAGGGGGGGGAGATACGCAGTATTTT. Protein product: CASSVGGGDTQYF.

The chain is built from TRBV5-1 and TRBJ2-5; D not resolved. The CDR3 contains 14 residues. Looked up from germline, CDR1 is SGHRS and CDR2 is YFSETQ. V shed 4 bases and J shed 5 bases, with 15 bases lying between them. DNA of the CDR3: TGCGCCAGCAGCGGGTCAGCACCCAGGGAGACCCAGTACTTC. Its translation is CASSGSAPRETQYF.

The chain employs TRBV6-6 and TRBJ2-1; TRBD1 is a possible D gene (6 bases). V gave up 5 bases and J gave up 0 bases, with 11 bases separating them. CDR1 and CDR2 from the germline V gene are MNHNY and SVGAGI (reference sequence). This CDR3 contains 15 residues. The CDR3 DNA reads TGTGCCAGCAGTACCCAGACAGGCTCCTACAATGAGCAGTTCTTC. Protein product: CASSTQTGSYNEQFF.

CDR3 sequence reads: CASSYSQLAGGDTQYF. CDR3 DNA: TGTGCCAGCAGTTACTCGCAACTAGCGGGGGGAGATACGCAGTATTTT. This chain links TRBV6-5 with TRBJ2-3; 12 nucleotides line up with TRBD2. With V trimmed by 0 bases and J by 5 bases, 3 bases remained unmatched. The CDR3 extends over 16 amino acids. In germline, CDR1 is MNHEY, CDR2 SVGAGI.

The V call is TRBV5-1, the J call TRBJ2-1, with 9 nucleotides matching TRBD2. Germline V gene lookup returns CDR1 SGHRS and CDR2 YFSETQ. Germline trimming cut 0 bases from V and 4 bases from J; bases unmatched to any gene: 2. CDR3 size: 15 residues. The CDR3: CASSLGLAEYNEQFF. The CDR3 bases are TGCGCCAGCAGCTTGGGACTAGCGGAGTACAATGAGCAGTTCTTC.

The CDR3 loop reads CSVVPSAGGPREQYF. The CDR3 bases are TGCAGCGTTGTTCCGTCCGCGGGGGGGCCGAGGGAGCAGTACTTC. The chain is built from TRBV29-1 and TRBJ2-7, with 9 nucleotides matching TRBD2. Germline V gives CDR1 SQVTM, CDR2 ANQGSEA. This CDR3 spans 15 amino acids. V lost 4 bases, J lost 7 bases, and 14 bases stayed unmatched.

This clone occurred once. The CDR3 region is CASSFGQLTEAFF. The DNA for the CDR3 is TGTGCCAGCAGTTTCGGACAGCTTACTGAAGCTTTCTTT. The rearrangement uses TRBV6-1 and TRBJ1-1, with D perhaps matching TRBD1 (6 bases). Germline V gene lookup returns CDR1 MNHNS and CDR2 SASEGT. This CDR3 has 13 amino acids. Trimming left V 5 bases short and J 5 bases short, with 12 bases between.

The rearrangement links TRBV7-9 to TRBJ2-7; TRBD1 is a possible D gene (6 bases). This CDR3 spans 13 amino acids. The germline gives CDR1 SEHNR, CDR2 FQNEAQ (reference sequence). V lost 3 bases to trimming and J lost 6 bases, with 12 bases between them. CDR3 nucleotide sequence: TGTGCCAGCAGCTTTACAGGGTTCGGCGAGCAGTACTTC. Residues: CASSFTGFGEQYF. Full variable domain (rest looked up from reference TRBV7-9 and TRBJ2-7): DTGVSQNPRHKITKRGQNVTFRCDPISEHNRLYWYRQTLGQGPEFLTYFQNEAQLEKSRLLSDRFSAERPKGSFSTLEIQRTEQGDSAMYLCASSFTGFGEQYFGPGTRLTVT.

This clone was seen once. The chain's CDR3 is CASGVPLENQETQYF. The CDR3 DNA is TGTGCTAGTGGTGTACCCCTCGAGAATCAAGAGACCCAGTACTTC. V is TRBV12-5 and J is TRBJ2-5; D is unclear. The CDR3 sequence is 15 residues long. In germline, CDR1 is LGHNT, CDR2 FRNRAP. Trimming took off 5 bases at V and 2 bases at J, with 15 bases between the two ends.

This clone turned up a few times. The chain is built from TRBV28 and TRBJ1-5, with D uncertain. This CDR3 spans 18 amino acids. Germline V gene sequence: CDR1 MDHEN, CDR2 SYDVKM. Trimming took off 3 bases at V and 3 bases at J, with 21 bases between the two ends. CDR3 in amino acids: CASSFWSNGGKHNQPQHF. The CDR3 coding sequence is TGTGCCAGCAGTTTTTGGTCAAATGGAGGAAAGCACAATCAGCCCCAGCATTTT.

The chain uses TRBV28 and TRBJ2-1, with a weak D call TRBD2 (6 bases). The CDR3 is made up of 12 amino acids. Between the trimmed V and J ends, which lost 6 bases and 9 bases, there was a span of 12 bases. Germline V gene lookup returns CDR1 MDHEN and CDR2 SYDVKM. CDR3: CASRPPGGEQFF. The CDR3 DNA reads TGTGCCAGCAGACCTCCCGGGGGTGAGCAGTTCTTC.

In DNA, the CDR3 is TGCGCCAGCAGCTTCTTGGCGGGAGAGACCGGGGAGCTGTTTTTT. Amino acids: CASSFLAGETGELFF. The chain combines TRBV5-1 with TRBJ2-2, with 7 nucleotides matching TRBD2. Germline V gives CDR1 SGHRS, CDR2 YFSETQ. The CDR3 totals 15 residues. Germline trimming cut 2 bases from V and 5 bases from J; bases unmatched to any gene: 6.

This clone was seen only once. The J gene is TRBJ1-1, the V gene TRBV5-1; D possibly corresponds to TRBD1 (6 bases). The length of the CDR3 is 13 residues. The germline gives CDR1 SGHRS, CDR2 YFSETQ. V dropped 1 base and J dropped 8 bases, with 12 bases sitting between them. The CDR3 region has the DNA TGCGCCAGCAGCTTGCTCAGCGGGACAGAAGCTTTCTTT. This encodes CASSLLSGTEAFF.

The J gene is TRBJ2-7, the V gene TRBV7-6, with D possibly TRBD2 on 6 matching bases. From germline, CDR1 is SGHVS and CDR2 FNYEAQ. The CDR3 totals 13 residues. Trimming cost V 4 bases and J 2 bases, with 9 bases left between them. CDR3 DNA: TGTGCCAGCAGCTCGGGGGATACCTACGAGCAGTACTTC. Translating it yields CASSSGDTYEQYF.

V usage is TRBV7-2 and J usage is TRBJ2-7; maybe TRBD2 (6 bases). CDR3 length equals 19 residues. V lost 0 bases to trimming and J lost 6 bases, with 27 bases between them. Germline-derived CDR1 and CDR2 are SGHTA and FQGNSA. CDR3: CASSLAGGEVFVWSGEQYF. CDR3 in DNA: TGTGCCAGCAGCTTAGCCGGCGGGGAAGTATTTGTATGGTCTGGCGAGCAGTACTTC.

This chain links TRBV28 with TRBJ1-6, with D maybe TRBD1 (6 bases). CDR1 MDHEN and CDR2 SYDVKM come from the germline V gene. The CDR3 has 15 residues. Trimming shortened V by 1 base and J by 4 bases, and 8 bases separated the two germline ends. For the CDR3, the DNA is TGTGCCAGCAGTTTATCTCAGGGGTATAATTCACCCCTCCACTTT. This translates into CASSLSQGYNSPLHF.

The chain combines TRBV6-5 with TRBJ2-7, with a tentative D call TRBD1 (5 bases). This CDR3 comprises 14 residues. In germline, CDR1 is MNHEY, CDR2 SVGAGI. Trimming removed 0 bases at V and 4 bases at J, with 10 bases between. The chain's CDR3 is CASSYSRRGYEQYF. The CDR3 DNA follows: TGTGCCAGCAGTTACTCGAGAAGGGGTTACGAGCAGTACTTC.

This clone showed up just once. This chain uses TRBV19 with TRBJ1-2; 12 nucleotides line up with TRBD1. Germline V gene data show CDR1 as LNHDA and CDR2 as SQIVND (reference sequence). V was pared by 6 bases and J by 2 bases, with 7 bases of the junction left unmatched. The CDR3 loop spans 16 amino acids. The CDR3 DNA is TGTGCCAGTAGCGCTACCGGGACAGGGGGCAACTATGGCTACACCTTC. This encodes CASSATGTGGNYGYTF.

This clone was recorded a few times. This chain uses TRBV10-2 with TRBJ1-4, with a weak D call TRBD1 (5 bases). Germline V gene lookup returns CDR1 WSHSY and CDR2 SAAADI. There are 13 residues in the CDR3. Trimming pared 6 bases from V and 5 bases from J, leaving 10 bases between. CDR3 region: CASRETGNEKLFF. The CDR3, as DNA: TGCGCCAGCAGGGAAACAGGCAATGAAAAACTGTTTTTT.

The chain recombines TRBV29-1 with TRBJ1-2; TRBD1 might be the D (6 bases). The CDR3 extends over 20 amino acids. Trimming shortened V by 5 bases and J by 1 base, and 32 bases separated the two germline ends. Germline V CDR1 and CDR2: SQVTM, ANQGSEA. CDR3: CSVKIQRGMSIEGDNYGYTF. Here the CDR3 DNA reads TGCAGCGTTAAAATACAACGAGGGATGAGTATCGAGGGGGATAACTATGGCTACACCTTC.